Below, 32 T cell receptor beta chains from the same sample are listed, as sequenced in a study of T cells in localized non-small cell lung cancer. This table comes from immunoSEQ multiplex PCR, and its TCRdb copy is limited to in-frame clones, with some not included. The data show tens of thousands of clones, with 86% seen just once and about 5.6% held by the top ten. The source was peripheral blood mononuclear cells, collected before any cancer treatment. The receptors come from a male donor older than 55 with stage II lung adenocarcinoma.

The gene calls are TRBV5-6 and TRBJ1-5; D unresolved. This CDR3 region has 14 residues. Trimming took 0 bases from V and 3 from J, leaving 7 bases between them. Germline values: CDR1 SGHDT, CDR2 YYEEEE. The DNA for the CDR3 is TGTGCCAGCAGCTTGGGGGGAAACAATCAGCCCCAGCATTTT. Translating it yields CASSLGGNNQPQHF.

The chain joins TRBV7-3 to TRBJ2-7; the match to TRBD2 covers 11 bases. CDR3 length equals 14 residues. In germline, CDR1 is SGHTA, CDR2 FQGTGA. V gave up 5 bases and J gave up 2 bases; unmatched junction bases: 2. The CDR3 DNA follows: TGTGCCAGCAGCGTAGCGGGGGGGCCCTACGAGCAGTACTTC. Encoded protein: CASSVAGGPYEQYF.

In this sample, this clone turned up a few times. The chain uses TRBV28 and TRBJ1-4, with D possibly being TRBD1 (5 bases). This CDR3 has 18 residues. Germline V gene lookup returns CDR1 MDHEN and CDR2 SYDVKM. V lost 7 bases to trimming and J lost 0 bases, with 21 bases between them. The CDR3 nucleotides are TGTGCCAGCATTAAGGGAAACCCAGGGCGGGCAACTAATGAAAAACTGTTTTTT. Its protein product is CASIKGNPGRATNEKLFF. The entire variable domain, with the rest obtained from reference TRBV28 and TRBJ1-4, is as follows: DVKVTQSSRYLVKRTGEKVFLECVQDMDHENMFWYRQDPGLGLRLIYFSYDVKMKEKGDIPEGYSVSREKKERFSLILESASTNQTSMYLCASIKGNPGRATNEKLFFGSGTQLSVL.

This clone showed up just a few times. The chain couples TRBV7-9 to TRBJ1-1, with D possibly matching TRBD1 (5 bases). Between the trimmed V and J ends, which lost 2 bases and 1 base, there was a span of 8 bases. CDR3 length: 14 amino acids. Germline-derived CDR1 and CDR2 are SEHNR and FQNEAQ (reference sequence). The CDR3 loop is CASSLFTGNTEAFF. CDR3 coding DNA: TGTGCCAGCAGCTTATTTACAGGGAACACTGAAGCTTTCTTT.

The chain has TRBV25-1 and TRBJ1-4; perhaps TRBD1 as D (5 bases). V was shortened by 3 bases and J by 7 bases, with 15 bases between the two germline ends. This CDR3 has 15 residues. Germline-derived CDR1 and CDR2 are MGHDK and SYGVNS. CDR3 residues: CASSDSREVVEKLFF. As DNA, the CDR3 is TGTGCCAGCAGTGATTCCAGGGAGGTAGTTGAAAAACTGTTTTTT.

The rearrangement uses TRBV11-3 and TRBJ2-3; D not certain. In germline, CDR1 is SGHNT, CDR2 YENEEA. This CDR3 comprises 16 residues. V lost 1 base to trimming and J lost 0 bases, with 11 bases between them. In nucleotides, the CDR3 is TGTGCCAGCAGCTTAGGGCGGACCCGGAGCACAGATACGCAGTATTTT. Translation gives CASSLGRTRSTDTQYF.

The chain is built from TRBV6-6 and TRBJ1-1, with a possible D match to TRBD1 (5 bases). Trimming stripped 0 bases from V and 6 bases from J, with 11 bases between. Germline V lookup: CDR1 MNHNY, CDR2 SVGAGI (reference sequence). This CDR3 has 14 residues. Here the CDR3 reads CASSYSGLGAEAFF. The CDR3 DNA follows: TGTGCCAGCAGTTACTCGGGACTGGGCGCTGAAGCTTTCTTT.

This chain connects TRBV4-1 to TRBJ2-7; D might be TRBD1 or TRBD2, each matching 7 bases. The ends were cut back, 4 bases at V and 2 bases at J, with 15 bases in the middle. Germline lookup yields CDR1 MGHRA and CDR2 YSYEKL. CDR3 length: 15 amino acids. The CDR3 DNA reads as TGCGCCAGCAGCCGGGGGGCAGGGGGGGCCTACGAGCAGTACTTC. It is translated as CASSRGAGGAYEQYF.

The rearrangement links TRBV5-8 to TRBJ1-2; D perhaps matches TRBD1 (5 bases). Trimming pared 4 bases from V and 10 bases from J, leaving 11 bases between. The CDR3 length is 11 residues. From germline, CDR1 is SGHTS and CDR2 YDEGEE. The CDR3 loop reads CASSVRGDYTF. Written as DNA, the CDR3 is TGTGCCAGCAGCGTTAGGGGAGACTACACCTTC.

V is TRBV5-5 and J is TRBJ2-7, with a possible D match to TRBD2 (6 bases). Trimming took off 4 bases at V and 0 bases at J, with 14 bases between the two ends. The CDR3 loop spans 15 amino acids. CDR1 is SGHKS, CDR2 YYEKEE, per germline (reference sequence). As DNA, the CDR3 is TGTGCCAGCAGCCCGCCCGGGCGGGGCTCCTACGAGCAGTACTTC. The encoded protein is CASSPPGRGSYEQYF.

The chain uses TRBV4-2 and TRBJ2-1; 9 bases fit TRBD2. V lost 0 bases to trimming and J lost 4 bases; unmatched junction nucleotides: 4. The CDR3 is 16 amino acids. Germline V gives CDR1 LGHNA, CDR2 YNFKEQ. The CDR3 protein is CASSQEPSGVYNEQFF. For the CDR3, the DNA is TGTGCCAGCAGCCAAGAACCTAGCGGGGTGTACAATGAGCAGTTCTTC.

This clone occurred once. The CDR3 bases are TGTGCCAGCAGCTTGGTTTCGGGGGTGGGCGGCTACACCTTC. Amino acid sequence: CASSLVSGVGGYTF. The chain uses TRBV5-4 and TRBJ1-2, with D perhaps matching TRBD1 (5 bases). Trimming stripped 0 bases from V and 8 bases from J, with 14 bases between. Germline V gene data show CDR1 as SGHNT and CDR2 as YYREEE (reference sequence). The CDR3 has 14 amino acids.

V usage is TRBV9 and J usage is TRBJ2-5; TRBD1 might be the D (6 bases). This CDR3 region has 14 residues. Trimming pared 4 bases from V and 4 bases from J, leaving 14 bases between. Germline CDR1 and CDR2: SGDLS and YYNGEE. CDR3 loop: CASSPLGAGETQYF. The DNA of the CDR3 is TGTGCCAGCAGCCCCTTGGGGGCGGGAGAGACCCAGTACTTC.

V gene TRBV19 combines with J gene TRBJ2-6; D unclear. CDR3 length: 13 residues. V lost 8 bases and J 5 bases, leaving 10 bases between the germline ends. Germline loops: CDR1 LNHDA, CDR2 SQIVND (reference sequence). CDR3 amino acids: CASSGHRANVLTF. CDR3 bases: TGTGCCAGTTCGGGCCACAGGGCCAACGTCCTGACTTTC.

The gene calls are TRBV10-3 and TRBJ2-2; D gene ambiguous. Trimming stripped 4 bases from V and 0 bases from J, with 9 bases between. The CDR3 runs to 15 residues. The V gene's germline CDR1 is ENHRY and CDR2 SYGVKD. CDR3 DNA sequence: TGTGCCATCAGTGGGCTGGGCGCGAACACCGGGGAGCTGTTTTTT. Translated: CAISGLGANTGELFF.

The CDR3: CASSLGPQTNEKLFF. CDR3 DNA sequence: TGTGCCAGCAGCTTAGGCCCCCAGACTAATGAAAAACTGTTTTTT. This chain joins TRBV7-9 and TRBJ1-4; D gene unclear. The CDR3 spans 15 residues. Germline-derived CDR1 and CDR2 are SEHNR and FQNEAQ (reference sequence). Trimming stripped 1 base from V and 2 bases from J, with 8 bases between.

V is TRBV6-5 and J is TRBJ2-1; D is ambiguous. The length of the CDR3 is 13 residues. Trimming removed 0 bases from V and 0 bases from J, with 0 bases in between. Looked up from germline, CDR1 is MNHEY and CDR2 is SVGAGI. The CDR3 nucleotides are TGTGCCAGCAGTTACTCCTCCTACAATGAGCAGTTCTTC. This gives the protein CASSYSSYNEQFF.

V is TRBV6-5 and J is TRBJ2-3; D is ambiguous. The V end lost 2 bases, the J end lost 1 base, and 7 bases lay between the germline ends. Germline CDR1 and CDR2: MNHEY and SVGAGI. This CDR3 has 14 amino acids. In DNA form, the CDR3 reads TGTGCCAGCAGTTACGCGGCGGGCACAGATACGCAGTATTTT. It yields the protein CASSYAAGTDTQYF.

CDR3 sequence: CASSQDWAAPGELFF. In DNA, the CDR3 is TGTGCCAGCAGCCAAGATTGGGCGGCGCCCGGGGAGCTGTTTTTT. The gene calls are TRBV4-2 and TRBJ2-2; D is unclear. CDR3 size: 15 residues. Germline V CDR1 and CDR2: LGHNA, YNFKEQ. The V and J ends lost 0 bases and 6 bases respectively, with 11 bases between them.

The V and J genes are TRBV6-1 and TRBJ1-1; no clear D gene. V lost 3 bases and J 5 bases, leaving 4 bases between the germline ends. Germline loops: CDR1 MNHNS, CDR2 SASEGT. The CDR3 runs 11 residues. CDR3 protein: CASSEVTEAFF. The CDR3 region has the DNA TGTGCCAGCAGTGAGGTGACTGAAGCTTTCTTT.

The V call is TRBV6-5, the J call TRBJ2-7, with TRBD1 matching over 9 bases. The CDR3 is made up of 14 amino acids. Unmatched junction bases numbered 7, after V lost 6 bases and J lost 4 bases. The germline CDR1 and CDR2 sequences are MNHEY and SVGAGI. In DNA form, the CDR3 reads TGTGCCAGCAGCCGAGGACAGGGGTTTTACGAGCAGTACTTC. Translated: CASSRGQGFYEQYF.

The V call is TRBV13, the J call TRBJ2-2; maybe TRBD1 (6 bases). V was shortened by 4 bases and J by 6 bases, with 18 bases between the two germline ends. CDR3 length: 16 residues. CDR1 is PRHDT, CDR2 FYEKMQ, per germline (reference sequence). This CDR3 is CASSSWTVNDPGELFF. In nucleotides, the CDR3 is TGTGCCAGCAGCTCGTGGACAGTGAATGATCCCGGGGAGCTGTTTTTT.

The rearrangement uses TRBV7-9 and TRBJ2-1, with TRBD2 matching 7 bases. V lost 2 bases, J lost 6 bases, and 1 base stayed unmatched. This CDR3 is 13 amino acids long. Germline CDR1 and CDR2: SEHNR and FQNEAQ (reference sequence). The CDR3: CASSLSGGNEQFF. The CDR3 DNA sequence: TGTGCCAGCAGCTTATCGGGGGGCAATGAGCAGTTCTTC. Based on the CDR3 plus reference TRBV7-9 and TRBJ2-1, the full variable domain is DTGVSQNPRHKITKRGQNVTFRCDPISEHNRLYWYRQTLGQGPEFLTYFQNEAQLEKSRLLSDRFSAERPKGSFSTLEIQRTEQGDSAMYLCASSLSGGNEQFFGPGTRLTVL.

The sample holds one count of this clone. The J gene is TRBJ1-1, the V gene TRBV21-1; no DNA check was done on the table's D call, TRBD1. TRBV21-1 is a pseudogene. The CDR3 consists of 14 residues. CDR3 nucleotides: TGTGCCAGCAGCATAGGACAGCGAAACACTGAAGCTTTCTTT. Its protein product is CASSIGQRNTEAFF.

The J gene is TRBJ2-5, the V gene TRBV18; 7 bases line up with TRBD1. CDR3 size: 13 residues. CDR1 and CDR2 (germline): KGHSH, LQKENI. V lost 6 bases to trimming and J lost 2 bases; unmatched junction nucleotides: 3. The CDR3 region is CASSGDRQETQYF. Written as DNA, the CDR3 is TGTGCCAGCTCTGGGGACAGACAAGAGACCCAGTACTTC.

The chain joins TRBV28 to TRBJ1-2; the D gene is possibly TRBD1 (6 bases). V gave up 2 bases and J gave up 4 bases, with 14 bases separating them. The CDR3 totals 15 residues. The V gene's germline CDR1 is MDHEN and CDR2 SYDVKM. CDR3 coding DNA: TGTGCCAGCAGTTTACGAGGCCAGGGGTTCTATGGCTACACCTTC. Protein product: CASSLRGQGFYGYTF.

The rearrangement joins TRBV4-1 to TRBJ1-5; 7 bases align to TRBD1. The CDR3 length is 13 residues. Germline V gives CDR1 MGHRA, CDR2 YSYEKL. The J segment lost 7 bases and the V segment lost 1 base, leaving 1 base of the junction unmatched. The chain's CDR3 is CASSQAQGQPQHF. In DNA, the CDR3 is TGCGCCAGCAGCCAAGCACAGGGGCAGCCCCAGCATTTT.

In nucleotides, the CDR3 is TGTGCCAGCCGAAAACCGGTCGGCTACGAGCAGTACTTC. Amino acid sequence: CASRKPVGYEQYF. This sequence joins TRBV7-2 and TRBJ2-7; no clear D. Germline V lookup: CDR1 SGHTA, CDR2 FQGNSA. The CDR3 length is 13 residues. The V gene lost 8 bases and the J gene lost 3 bases, with 14 bases spanning the gap.

The chain has TRBV10-3 and TRBJ2-2; 7 bases fit TRBD2. Per the germline V gene, CDR1 is ENHRY and CDR2 is SYGVKD. This CDR3 has 19 residues. V dropped 4 bases and J dropped 0; count of bases not matched to a gene: 14. The CDR3 sequence: CAISGSPAGRAANTGELFF. The DNA of the CDR3 is TGTGCCATCAGTGGGTCCCCAGCGGGGAGAGCTGCGAACACCGGGGAGCTGTTTTTT.

The chain couples TRBV18 to TRBJ2-2; 8 bases are shared with TRBD1. CDR1 is KGHSH and CDR2 is LQKENI in the germline V gene. V lost 6 bases, J lost 6 bases, and 12 bases stayed unmatched. The CDR3 is 16 residues long. CDR3 nucleotide sequence: TGTGCCAGCTCCCCGGCAGGGGGCACCCCGCCCGGGGAGCTGTTTTTT. Translating it yields CASSPAGGTPPGELFF.

The rearrangement links TRBV15 to TRBJ2-2, with no clear D. This CDR3 comprises 13 residues. Germline V gene sequence: CDR1 LNHNV, CDR2 YYDKDF (reference sequence). V dropped 3 bases and J dropped 8 bases, with 10 bases sitting between them. CDR3: CATSRGPPGELFF. The CDR3 DNA sequence: TGTGCCACCAGCAGGGGTCCCCCGGGGGAGCTGTTTTTT.

V gene TRBV5-1 combines with J gene TRBJ1-1; the D is unclear. Per germline, CDR1 SGHRS and CDR2 YFSETQ. The CDR3 is made up of 14 amino acids. V lost 4 bases and J lost 5, with 15 bases in between. In DNA form, the CDR3 reads TGCGCCAGCAGCCCCAGGTCGGAGAGTACTGAAGCTTTCTTT. Its protein is CASSPRSESTEAFF.